These 29 T cell receptor beta chains were sequenced from one sample in a study of blood T cell repertoires in COVID-19. Repertoires were generated with immunoSEQ multiplex PCR, while TCRdb's copy carries only in-frame clones and drops some. The sample holds about 230,000 clones, 86% seen once. Sequencing used PBMCs or T cells enriched from blood (not recorded which). These receptors came from a woman aged 50 to 60 in a cohort exposed to, infected with or recovered from COVID-19 (not recorded which).

This chain uses TRBV19 with TRBJ2-1; TRBD2 matches 7 bases. Germline CDR1 LNHDA, CDR2 SQIVND (reference sequence). CDR3 size: 15 residues. V shed 4 bases and J 5 bases; nucleotides not matched to a gene: 8. CDR3 DNA sequence: TGTGCCAGTAGTAGGCTCGGGGGGACCAACAATGAGCAGTTCTTC. This translates into CASSRLGGTNNEQFF.

The chain has TRBV7-2 and TRBJ1-2; tentatively, D is TRBD1 (5 bases). From germline, CDR1 is SGHTA and CDR2 FQGNSA. V shed 7 bases and J shed 5 bases, with 20 bases lying between them. The CDR3 has 15 residues. The CDR3 region is CASTVSPPGGYGYTF. CDR3 sequence (DNA): TGTGCCAGCACAGTTTCCCCCCCGGGGGGATATGGCTACACCTTC.

The rearrangement links TRBV28 to TRBJ1-2; 9 bases match TRBD1. The CDR3 spans 15 residues. CDR1 and CDR2 (germline): MDHEN, SYDVKM. V dropped 6 bases and J dropped 3; count of bases not matched to a gene: 8. The CDR3 loop is CASSRRDRVDYGYTF. The CDR3 bases are TGTGCCAGCAGCCGCCGGGACAGGGTTGACTATGGCTACACCTTC.

V usage is TRBV24-1 and J usage is TRBJ2-6, with TRBD1 as a possible D gene (5 bases). The germline gives CDR1 KGHDR, CDR2 SFDVKD. Trimming removed 3 bases from V and 2 bases from J, with 7 bases in between. The CDR3 has 15 residues. CDR3 coding DNA: TGTGCCACCAGTGATAGCAGGGCTGGGGCCAACGTCCTGACTTTC. Its translation is CATSDSRAGANVLTF.

This clone was found once. The chain joins TRBV19 to TRBJ2-2; perhaps TRBD1 as D (6 bases). CDR1 is LNHDA, CDR2 SQIVND, per germline (reference sequence). The CDR3 loop spans 16 amino acids. V lost 2 bases and J 1 base, leaving 11 bases between the germline ends. For the CDR3, the DNA is TGTGCCAGTAGTATACCCCAACAGGGGAACACCGGGGAGCTGTTTTTT. This translates into CASSIPQQGNTGELFF.

This clone was counted once. This chain uses TRBV29-1 with TRBJ2-4; 7 bases are a match to TRBD1. With V trimmed by 4 bases and J by 8 bases, 8 bases remained unmatched. CDR3 length: 13 amino acids. The germline V gene encodes CDR1 SQVTM and CDR2 ANQGSEA. The CDR3 DNA is TGCAGCGTTGCCCACCGGCAGGGGGACATTCAGTACTTC. Its protein is CSVAHRQGDIQYF.

The chain is built from TRBV5-1 and TRBJ2-2, with 7 nucleotides matching TRBD1. The germline gives CDR1 SGHRS, CDR2 YFSETQ. Trimming at V came to 4 bases and at J to 7 bases, leaving 7 bases not matched to a gene. The CDR3 extends over 14 amino acids. The CDR3 nucleotides read TGCGCCAGCAGCCCAAGACAGGGTGGCGGGGAGCTGTTTTTT. Protein: CASSPRQGGGELFF. Full variable domain (rest looked up from reference TRBV5-1 and TRBJ2-2): KAGVTQTPRYLIKTRGQQVTLSCSPISGHRSVSWYQQTPGQGLQFLFEYFSETQRNKGNFPGRFSGRQFSNSRSEMNVSTLELGDSALYLCASSPRQGGGELFFGEGSRLTVL.

The chain's CDR3 is CAISERRRHLGQETQYF. The CDR3 DNA sequence: TGTGCCATCAGTGAACGTCGTCGACACTTGGGCCAAGAGACCCAGTACTTC. V and J are TRBV10-3 and TRBJ2-5; D is undetermined. Trimming stripped 3 bases from V and 1 base from J, with 18 bases between. Germline V gives CDR1 ENHRY, CDR2 SYGVKD. The CDR3 is 17 amino acids.

This chain connects TRBV6-2 or TRBV6-3 to TRBJ1-1; D gene uncertain. The CDR3 contains 15 residues. The V gene's germline CDR1 is MNHEY and CDR2 SVGEGT. V was pared by 2 bases and J by 5 bases, with 15 bases between. This CDR3 is CASSYSLSPGTEAFF. The CDR3 DNA reads TGTGCCAGCAGTTACAGTCTCAGCCCCGGGACTGAAGCTTTCTTT.

The chain uses TRBV6-1 and TRBJ2-5, with a weak D call TRBD2 (5 bases). The CDR3 has 14 residues. CDR1 and CDR2 from the germline V gene are MNHNS and SASEGT. Trimming shortened V by 5 bases and J by 7 bases, and 17 bases separated the two germline ends. CDR3 nucleotide sequence: TGTGCCAGCAGTCTAACCGGATCCCGGGGGACCCAGTACTTC. Translating it yields CASSLTGSRGTQYF.

In its sample, this clone was seen a few times. The chain is built from TRBV30 and TRBJ2-1; perhaps TRBD1 as D (6 bases). V was cut by 0 bases and J by 6 bases, with 12 bases left in between. The CDR3 sequence is 14 residues long. From germline, CDR1 is GTSNPN and CDR2 SVGIG (reference sequence). CDR3 region: CAWSVGGNGNEQFF. The CDR3 coding sequence is TGTGCCTGGAGTGTTGGGGGCAATGGCAATGAGCAGTTCTTC. Full variable domain (remainder filled in from reference TRBV30 and TRBJ2-1): SQTIHQWPATLVQPVGSPLSLECTVEGTSNPNLYWYRQAAGRGLQLLFYSVGIGQISSEVPQNLSASRPQDRQFILSSKKLLLSDSGFYLCAWSVGGNGNEQFFGPGTRLTVL.

This clone has just one count. The same CDR3 also results from other DNA sequences found in this sample. The chain uses TRBV13 and TRBJ1-6; D is unclear. With 8 bases removed from V and 11 bases from J, the gap between germline ends came to 13 bases. CDR3 length equals 12 residues. Germline CDR1 reads PRHDT; CDR2 reads FYEKMQ (reference sequence). The CDR3 DNA follows: TGTGCCAGCGCCCGTTCTACGACACCCCTCCACTTT. The encoded protein is CASARSTTPLHF.

The V gene is TRBV3-1 (or the pseudogene TRBV3-2), the J gene TRBJ1-6; D not resolved. Trimming cost V 3 bases and J 10 bases, with 10 bases left between them. CDR1 is LGHDT, CDR2 YNNKEL, per germline (reference sequence). CDR3 length: 13 residues. CDR3 in DNA: TGTGCCAGCAGCCAGCACTGGGAGTCACCCCTCCACTTT. It translates to CASSQHWESPLHF.

The chain is built from TRBV7-6 and TRBJ2-1; unclear D gene. Germline lookup yields CDR1 SGHVS and CDR2 FNYEAQ. This CDR3 contains 15 residues. The V end lost 1 base, the J end lost 2 bases, and 9 bases lay between the germline ends. The CDR3 coding sequence is TGTGCCAGCAGCTTAGTAGAGTCCGCCTACAATGAGCAGTTCTTC. Translated: CASSLVESAYNEQFF. Looking up the rest from reference TRBV7-6 and TRBJ2-1 gives the full variable domain: GAGVSQSPRYKVTKRGQDVALRCDPISGHVSLYWYRQALGQGPEFLTYFNYEAQQDKSGLPNDRFSAERPEGSISTLTIQRTEQRDSAMYRCASSLVESAYNEQFFGPGTRLTVL.

This clone was seen just once. The chain links TRBV9 to TRBJ2-3; TRBD2 agrees at 12 bases. Germline V gives CDR1 SGDLS, CDR2 YYNGEE. The CDR3 totals 20 residues. The ends lost 4 bases at V and 0 bases at J; junction bases unmatched: 15. CDR3 region: CASSRSPGTSGPTSTDTQYF. The CDR3 DNA sequence: TGTGCCAGCAGCCGAAGCCCTGGGACTAGCGGGCCAACCAGCACAGATACGCAGTATTTT.

The V call is TRBV12-3 or TRBV12-4, the J call TRBJ1-1; 7 bases map to TRBD1. V lost 4 bases, J lost 11 bases, and 10 bases stayed unmatched. This CDR3 has 13 residues. The CDR3 DNA sequence: TGTGCCAGCAGTTGGGGGCAGGGGGAAAGGGCTTTCTTT. Amino acid sequence: CASSWGQGERAFF.

The chain employs TRBV4-1 and TRBJ1-1; TRBD1 is a possible D gene (5 bases). Trimming removed 0 bases at V and 0 bases at J, with 8 bases between. The CDR3 is 15 residues long. In germline, CDR1 is MGHRA, CDR2 YSYEKL. CDR3 sequence reads: CASSQEGTVNTEAFF. The CDR3 DNA follows: TGCGCCAGCAGCCAAGAGGGGACTGTGAACACTGAAGCTTTCTTT.

The rearrangement uses TRBV7-9 and TRBJ1-2; weak D call: TRBD1 (6 bases). The CDR3 contains 15 residues. Between the trimmed V and J ends, which lost 5 bases and 0 bases, there was a span of 13 bases. Per the germline V gene, CDR1 is SEHNR and CDR2 is FQNEAQ (reference sequence). CDR3 amino acids: CASSVGRGSNYGYTF. The CDR3 nucleotides are TGTGCCAGCAGCGTTGGCAGGGGATCTAACTATGGCTACACCTTC. Looking up the rest from reference TRBV7-9 and TRBJ1-2 gives the full variable domain: DTGVSQNPRHKITKRGQNVTFRCDPISEHNRLYWYRQTLGQGPEFLTYFQNEAQLEKSRLLSDRFSAERPKGSFSTLEIQRTEQGDSAMYLCASSVGRGSNYGYTFGSGTRLTVV.

The rearrangement links TRBV5-5 to TRBJ2-3; D gene ambiguous. This CDR3 spans 15 amino acids. Per germline, CDR1 SGHKS and CDR2 YYEKEE (reference sequence). Trimming took 0 bases from V and 3 from J, leaving 11 bases between them. CDR3 DNA: TGTGCCAGCAGCTTGGTGGGCCAATGGACAGATACGCAGTATTTT. Residues: CASSLVGQWTDTQYF.

The genes are TRBV28 and TRBJ1-2; no firm D call. This CDR3 spans 12 amino acids. Germline assignment: CDR1 MDHEN and CDR2 SYDVKM. V was clipped by 3 bases and J by 3 bases, with 5 bases between them. The CDR3 sequence: CASSLADYGYTF. In DNA, the CDR3 is TGTGCCAGCAGTTTGGCAGACTATGGCTACACCTTC.

J is TRBJ2-5 and V is TRBV7-2; 9 bases are a match to TRBD2. After removal of 0 bases from V and 5 bases from J, the junction contained 13 bases not matched to a gene. CDR1 and CDR2 from the germline V gene are SGHTA and FQGNSA. This CDR3 spans 18 amino acids. CDR3 bases: TGTGCCAGCAGCTTAGCGAGCCGGCGGGGGGGCTTTGCGGAGACCCAGTACTTC. It yields the protein CASSLASRRGGFAETQYF.

This chain links TRBV9 with TRBJ1-3; D unresolved. The V gene lost 2 bases and the J gene lost 0 bases, with 24 bases spanning the gap. CDR1 and CDR2 from the germline V gene are SGDLS and YYNGEE. CDR3 length: 20 amino acids. CDR3 nucleotides: TGTGCCAGCAGCGTCTCCCTCGGGGAAGTTTCTTCCGACTCTGGAAACACCATATATTTT. Translated: CASSVSLGEVSSDSGNTIYF.

The chain's CDR3 is CASSVTGTGANVLTF. The CDR3, as DNA: TGTGCCAGCAGCGTCACAGGGACTGGGGCCAACGTCCTGACTTTC. V usage is TRBV9 and J usage is TRBJ2-6; the D gene is possibly TRBD1 (6 bases). This CDR3 has 15 amino acids. Looked up from germline, CDR1 is SGDLS and CDR2 is YYNGEE. Trimming removed 2 bases at V and 2 bases at J, with 8 bases between.

This chain connects TRBV4-3 to TRBJ2-7; possibly TRBD2 for D (7 bases). The V gene lost 2 bases and the J gene lost 3 bases, with 14 bases spanning the gap. The CDR3 loop spans 15 amino acids. Germline lookup yields CDR1 LGHNA and CDR2 YSLEER. CDR3 coding DNA: TGCGCCAGCAGCCAAAGGGGGGGGCCTATCTACGAGCAGTACTTC. This sequence encodes CASSQRGGPIYEQYF.

The chain links TRBV6-2 or TRBV6-3 to TRBJ1-5, with 7 nucleotides matching TRBD1. The CDR3 length is 17 residues. Per the germline V gene, CDR1 is MNHEY and CDR2 is SVGEGT. Trimming cost V 5 bases and J 4 bases; bases outside gene matches: 14. The CDR3 is CASSGRRQGQTNQPQHF. The DNA of the CDR3 is TGTGCCAGCAGTGGCCGTCGACAGGGTCAAACTAATCAGCCCCAGCATTTT.

The rearrangement links TRBV6-9 to TRBJ1-2; D is perhaps TRBD1 (5 bases). The V end was cut by 7 bases, the J end by 4 bases, with 10 bases between. The CDR3 is 12 amino acids. In germline, CDR1 is MNHGY, CDR2 SVAAGI. CDR3 in amino acids: CASITGSYGYTF. The CDR3 DNA follows: TGTGCCAGCATCACAGGTAGCTATGGCTACACCTTC.

The chain uses TRBV7-8 and TRBJ1-6; the D gene is possibly TRBD1 (5 bases). Germline V gene lookup returns CDR1 SGHVS and CDR2 FQNEAQ. Between the trimmed V and J ends, which lost 3 bases and 6 bases, there was a span of 12 bases. The length of the CDR3 is 15 residues. The CDR3 nucleotides are TGTGCCAGCAGCTTGGCGGGGCAGGGTAATTCACCCCTCCACTTT. Translated, it gives CASSLAGQGNSPLHF.

The V gene is TRBV28, the J gene TRBJ2-7; TRBD2 might be the D (6 bases). CDR3 length equals 19 residues. Germline V CDR1 and CDR2: MDHEN, SYDVKM. The V gene lost 0 bases and the J gene lost 1 base, with 22 bases spanning the gap. The CDR3 nucleotides read TGTGCCAGCAGTTTATGGGGCGGGGATATTTACACTTATTCCTACGAGCAGTACTTC. It codes for CASSLWGGDIYTYSYEQYF.

The V gene is TRBV3-1 (or the pseudogene TRBV3-2), the J gene TRBJ1-1; perhaps TRBD1 as D (5 bases). The V end lost 4 bases, the J end lost 5 bases, and 20 bases lay between the germline ends. This CDR3 has 16 residues. The germline gives CDR1 LGHDT, CDR2 YNNKEL (reference sequence). The CDR3 region is CASSPRGDFLGTEAFF. The CDR3 nucleotides read TGTGCCAGCAGCCCTCGCGGGGACTTTCTGGGGACTGAAGCTTTCTTT.